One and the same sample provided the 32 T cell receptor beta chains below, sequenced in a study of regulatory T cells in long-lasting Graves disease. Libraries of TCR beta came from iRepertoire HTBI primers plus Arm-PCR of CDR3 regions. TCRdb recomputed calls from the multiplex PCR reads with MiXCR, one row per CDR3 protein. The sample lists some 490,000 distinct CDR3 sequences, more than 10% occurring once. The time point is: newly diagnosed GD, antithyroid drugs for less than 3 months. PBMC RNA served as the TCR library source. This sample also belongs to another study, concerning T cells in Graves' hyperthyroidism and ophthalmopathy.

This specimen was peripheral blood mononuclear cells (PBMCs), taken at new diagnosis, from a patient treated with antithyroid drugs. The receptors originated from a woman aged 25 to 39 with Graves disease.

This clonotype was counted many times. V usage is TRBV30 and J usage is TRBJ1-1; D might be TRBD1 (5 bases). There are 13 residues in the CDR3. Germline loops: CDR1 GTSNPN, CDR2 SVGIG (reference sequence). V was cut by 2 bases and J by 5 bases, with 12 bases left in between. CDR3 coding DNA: TGTGCCTGGAGTCGAGCCCGGGGGACTGAAGCTTTCTTT. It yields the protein CAWSRARGTEAFF.

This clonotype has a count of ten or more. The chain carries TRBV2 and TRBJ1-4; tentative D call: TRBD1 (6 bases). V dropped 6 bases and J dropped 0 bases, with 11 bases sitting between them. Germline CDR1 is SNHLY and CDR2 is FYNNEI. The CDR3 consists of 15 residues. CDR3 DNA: TGTGCCAGCAGCGGCAGGGGATCAACTAATGAAAAACTGTTTTTT. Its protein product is CASSGRGSTNEKLFF. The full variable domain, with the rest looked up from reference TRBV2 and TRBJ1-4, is EPEVTQTPSHQVTQMGQEVILRCVPISNHLYFYWYRQILGQKVEFLVSFYNNEISEKSEIFDDQFSVERPDGSNFTLKIRSTKLEDSAMYFCASSGRGSTNEKLFFGSGTQLSVL.

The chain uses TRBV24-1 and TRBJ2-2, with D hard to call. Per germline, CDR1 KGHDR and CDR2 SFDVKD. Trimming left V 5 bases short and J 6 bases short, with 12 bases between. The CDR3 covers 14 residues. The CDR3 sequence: CATSGAGLAGELFF. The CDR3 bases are TGTGCCACCAGTGGGGCCGGGCTGGCCGGGGAGCTGTTTTTT.

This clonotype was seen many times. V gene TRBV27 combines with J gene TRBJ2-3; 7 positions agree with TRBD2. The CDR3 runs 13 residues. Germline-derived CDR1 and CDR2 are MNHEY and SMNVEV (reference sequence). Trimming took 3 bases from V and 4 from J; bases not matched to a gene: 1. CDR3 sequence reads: CASSFSGSDTQYF. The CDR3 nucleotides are TGTGCCAGCAGTTTTAGCGGGTCAGATACGCAGTATTTT.

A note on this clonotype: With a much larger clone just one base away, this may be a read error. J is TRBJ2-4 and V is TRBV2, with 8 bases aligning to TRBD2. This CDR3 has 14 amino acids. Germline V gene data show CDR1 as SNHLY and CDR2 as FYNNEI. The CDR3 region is CASSISGTKNIRYF. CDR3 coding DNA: TGTGCCAGCAGCATTAGCGGGACCAAAAACATTCGGTACTTC.

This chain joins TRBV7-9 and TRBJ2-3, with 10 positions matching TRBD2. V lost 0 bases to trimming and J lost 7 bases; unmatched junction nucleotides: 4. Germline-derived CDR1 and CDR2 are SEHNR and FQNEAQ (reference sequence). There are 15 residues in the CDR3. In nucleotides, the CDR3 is TGTGCCAGCAGCTTAGCAAGCGGGAGGGCCTATACGCAGTATTTT. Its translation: CASSLASGRAYTQYF.

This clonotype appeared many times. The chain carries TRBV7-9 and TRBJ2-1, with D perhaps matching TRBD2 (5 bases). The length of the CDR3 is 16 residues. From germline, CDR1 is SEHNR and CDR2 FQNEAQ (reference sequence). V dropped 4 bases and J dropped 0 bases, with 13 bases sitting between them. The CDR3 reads CASSSKSGRSYNEQFF. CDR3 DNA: TGTGCCAGCAGCTCCAAAAGCGGACGCTCCTACAATGAGCAGTTCTTC.

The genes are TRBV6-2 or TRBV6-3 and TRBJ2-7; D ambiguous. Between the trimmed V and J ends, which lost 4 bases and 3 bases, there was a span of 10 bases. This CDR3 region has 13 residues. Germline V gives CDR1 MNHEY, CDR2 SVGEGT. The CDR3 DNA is TGTGCCAGCAGTTGGTCGGCATACTACGAGCAGTACTTC. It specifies CASSWSAYYEQYF.

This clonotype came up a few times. This chain's CDR3 is CSARDRRGSSYEQYF. CDR3 DNA: TGCAGTGCTAGAGATCGAAGGGGCTCTTCCTACGAGCAGTACTTC. The chain has TRBV20-1 and TRBJ2-7; tentative D call: TRBD1 (5 bases). The CDR3 runs to 15 residues. Germline-derived CDR1 and CDR2 are DFQATT and SNEGSKA (reference sequence). V was trimmed by 0 bases and J by 1 base, leaving 13 bases between them.

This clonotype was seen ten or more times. DNA for the CDR3: TGTGCCACCAGTGCTAGTAGCGGGAGACCGAATGAGCAGTTCTTC. Protein sequence: CATSASSGRPNEQFF. This rearrangement joins TRBV24-1 to TRBJ2-1; the match to TRBD2 covers 9 bases. Trimming removed 5 bases from V and 7 bases from J; junction bases left unmatched: 8. Germline lookup yields CDR1 KGHDR and CDR2 SFDVKD. The CDR3 covers 15 residues.

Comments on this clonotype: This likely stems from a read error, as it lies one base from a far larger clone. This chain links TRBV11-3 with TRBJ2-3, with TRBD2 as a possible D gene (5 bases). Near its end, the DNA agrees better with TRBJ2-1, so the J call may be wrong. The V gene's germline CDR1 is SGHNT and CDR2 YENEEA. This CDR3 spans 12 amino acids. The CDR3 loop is CASTPDWREQFF. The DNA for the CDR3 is TGTGCCAGCACACCGGACTGGAGGGAGCAGTTCTTC.

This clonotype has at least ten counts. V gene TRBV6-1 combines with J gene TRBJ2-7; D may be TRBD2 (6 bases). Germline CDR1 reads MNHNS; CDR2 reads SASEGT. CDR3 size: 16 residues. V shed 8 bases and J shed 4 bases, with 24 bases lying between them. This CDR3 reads CASRRAGRAGTYEQYF. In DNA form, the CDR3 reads TGTGCCAGCCGGAGAGCGGGTCGGGCGGGGACGTACGAGCAGTACTTC.

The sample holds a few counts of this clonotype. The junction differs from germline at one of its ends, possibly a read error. The DNA of the CDR3 is TGTGCCAGCAGCTCTAAGACAGGGGGCTACGAACAGTACTTC. Translating it yields CASSSKTGGYEQYF. This chain connects TRBV5-8 to TRBJ2-7, with 10 bases identical to TRBD1. Germline CDR1 SGHTS, CDR2 YDEGEE. The CDR3 is made up of 14 amino acids. Drawing the rest from reference TRBV5-8 and TRBJ2-7, the complete variable domain is EAGVTQSPTHLIKTRGQQATLRCSPISGHTSVYWYQQALGLGLQFLLWYDEGEERNRGNFPPRFSGRQFPNYSSELNVNALELEDSALYLCASSSKTGGYEQYFGPGTRLTVT.

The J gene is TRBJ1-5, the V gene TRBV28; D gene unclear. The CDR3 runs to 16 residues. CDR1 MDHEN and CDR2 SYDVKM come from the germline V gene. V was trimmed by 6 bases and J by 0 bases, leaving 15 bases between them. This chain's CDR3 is CASSHWGDHSNQPQHF. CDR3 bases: TGTGCCAGCAGCCATTGGGGAGATCATAGCAATCAGCCCCAGCATTTT.

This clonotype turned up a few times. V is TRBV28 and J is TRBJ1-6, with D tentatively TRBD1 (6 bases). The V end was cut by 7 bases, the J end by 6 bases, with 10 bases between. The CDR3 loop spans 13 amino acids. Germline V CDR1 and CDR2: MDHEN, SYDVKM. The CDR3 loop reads CASIGQINSPLHF. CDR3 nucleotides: TGTGCCAGCATCGGACAGATTAATTCACCCCTCCACTTT.

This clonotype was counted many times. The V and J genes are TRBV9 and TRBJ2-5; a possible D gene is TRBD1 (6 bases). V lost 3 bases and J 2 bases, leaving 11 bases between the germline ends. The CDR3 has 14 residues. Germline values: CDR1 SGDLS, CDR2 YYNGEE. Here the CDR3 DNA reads TGTGCCAGCAGCGCCGGGACACTTCAAGAGACCCAGTACTTC. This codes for CASSAGTLQETQYF.

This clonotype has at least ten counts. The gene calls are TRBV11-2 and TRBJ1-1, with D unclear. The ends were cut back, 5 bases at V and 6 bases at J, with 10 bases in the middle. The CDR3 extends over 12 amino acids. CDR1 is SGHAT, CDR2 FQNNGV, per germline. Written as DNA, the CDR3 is TGTGCCAGCAGCCCAGGTTTGGCTGAAGCTTTCTTT. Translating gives CASSPGLAEAFF.

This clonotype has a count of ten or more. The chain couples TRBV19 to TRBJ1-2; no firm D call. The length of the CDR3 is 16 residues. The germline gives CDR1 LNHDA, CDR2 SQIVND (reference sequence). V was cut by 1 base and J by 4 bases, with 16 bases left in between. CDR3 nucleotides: TGTGCCAGTAGTATAGTGAGTGTCGGGAGCGTCTATGGCTACACCTTC. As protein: CASSIVSVGSVYGYTF.

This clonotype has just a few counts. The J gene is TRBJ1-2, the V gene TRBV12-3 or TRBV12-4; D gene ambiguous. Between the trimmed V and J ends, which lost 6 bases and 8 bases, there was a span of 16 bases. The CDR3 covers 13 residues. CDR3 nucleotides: TGTGCCAGCAGCCAACCGGGAAAACGAGGCTACACCTTC. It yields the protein CASSQPGKRGYTF.

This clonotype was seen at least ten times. CDR3 protein: CASSLDEGEAFF. CDR3 in DNA: TGTGCCAGCAGCTTAGACGAGGGTGAAGCTTTCTTT. The V call is TRBV11-3, the J call TRBJ1-1, with unresolved D. The CDR3 extends over 12 amino acids. Per the germline V gene, CDR1 is SGHNT and CDR2 is YENEEA. V dropped 0 bases and J dropped 7 bases, with 6 bases sitting between them.

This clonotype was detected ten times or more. CDR3 amino acids: CASSPRPLSTDTQYF. The CDR3 DNA follows: TGTGCCAGCAGTCCCCGTCCCCTGAGCACAGATACGCAGTATTTT. This rearrangement joins TRBV28 to TRBJ2-3; D call uncertain. The V gene lost 5 bases and the J gene lost 0 bases, with 12 bases spanning the gap. The CDR3 sequence is 15 residues long. Per germline, CDR1 MDHEN and CDR2 SYDVKM.

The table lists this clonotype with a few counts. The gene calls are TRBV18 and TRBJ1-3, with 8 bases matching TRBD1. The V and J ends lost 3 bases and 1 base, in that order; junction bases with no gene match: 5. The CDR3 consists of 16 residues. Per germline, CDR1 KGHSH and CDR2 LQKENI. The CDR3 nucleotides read TGTGCCAGCTCACCCGGACAGGGTACTTCTGGAAACACCATATATTTT. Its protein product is CASSPGQGTSGNTIYF.

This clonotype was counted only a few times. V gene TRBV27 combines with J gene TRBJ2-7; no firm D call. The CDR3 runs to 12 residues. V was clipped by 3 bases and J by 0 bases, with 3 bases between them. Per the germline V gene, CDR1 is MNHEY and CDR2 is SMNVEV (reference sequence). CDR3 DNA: TGTGCCAGCAGTTTCGTCTCCTACGAGCAGTACTTC. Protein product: CASSFVSYEQYF.

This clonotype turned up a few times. In DNA, the CDR3 is TGTGCCAGCAGTTACTCGATAGCCCAAGCGACAGGGGTAAGCGGAGGCTACACCTTC. This codes for CASSYSIAQATGVSGGYTF. The chain employs TRBV6-2 or TRBV6-3 and TRBJ1-2; TRBD1 agrees at 8 bases. Germline trimming cut 0 bases from V and 8 bases from J; bases unmatched to any gene: 20. Germline V gene sequence: CDR1 MNHEY, CDR2 SVGEGT. The CDR3 has 19 residues.

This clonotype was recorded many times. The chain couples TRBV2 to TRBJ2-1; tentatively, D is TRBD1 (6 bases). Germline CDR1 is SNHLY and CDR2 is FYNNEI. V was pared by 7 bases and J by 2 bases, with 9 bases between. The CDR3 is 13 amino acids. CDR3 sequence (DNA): TGTGCCAGCACGTACAGGGCCTACAATGAGCAGTTCTTC. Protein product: CASTYRAYNEQFF.

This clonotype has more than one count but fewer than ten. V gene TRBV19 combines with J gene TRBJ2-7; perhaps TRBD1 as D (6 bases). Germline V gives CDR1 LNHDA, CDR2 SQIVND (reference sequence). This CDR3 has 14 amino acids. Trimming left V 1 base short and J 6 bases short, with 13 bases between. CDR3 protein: CASSIGTGYCEQYF. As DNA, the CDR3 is TGTGCCAGTAGTATAGGTACAGGGTACTGCGAGCAGTACTTC.

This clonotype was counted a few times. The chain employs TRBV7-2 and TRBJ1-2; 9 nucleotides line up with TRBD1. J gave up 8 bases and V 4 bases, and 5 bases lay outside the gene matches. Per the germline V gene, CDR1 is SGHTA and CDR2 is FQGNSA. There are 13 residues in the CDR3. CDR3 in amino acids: CASSSDRGEGYTF. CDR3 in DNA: TGTGCCAGCAGCTCGGACAGGGGTGAGGGCTACACCTTC.

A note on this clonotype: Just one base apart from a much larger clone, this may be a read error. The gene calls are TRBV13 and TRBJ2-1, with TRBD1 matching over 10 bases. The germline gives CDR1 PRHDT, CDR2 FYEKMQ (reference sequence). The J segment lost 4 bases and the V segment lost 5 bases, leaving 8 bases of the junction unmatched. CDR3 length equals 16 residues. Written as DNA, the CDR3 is TGTGCCAGCAGCCACGAGCGGGACAGGGGTTACAATGAGCAGTTCTTC. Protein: CASSHERDRGYNEQFF.

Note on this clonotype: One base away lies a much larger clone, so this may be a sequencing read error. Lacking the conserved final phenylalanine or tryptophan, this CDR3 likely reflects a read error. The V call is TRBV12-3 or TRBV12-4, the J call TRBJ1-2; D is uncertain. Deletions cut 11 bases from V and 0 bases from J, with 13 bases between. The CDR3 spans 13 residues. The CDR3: CAARRAANYGYTL. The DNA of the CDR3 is TGTGCCGCTCGGCGGGCAGCTAACTATGGCTACACCCTC.

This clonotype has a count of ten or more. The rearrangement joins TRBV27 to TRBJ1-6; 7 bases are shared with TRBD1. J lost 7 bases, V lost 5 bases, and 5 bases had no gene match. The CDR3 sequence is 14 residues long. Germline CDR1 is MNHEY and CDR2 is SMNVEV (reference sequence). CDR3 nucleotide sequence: TGTGCCAGCAGTCCCAGGGGGGAGAATTCACCCCTCCACTTT. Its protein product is CASSPRGENSPLHF.

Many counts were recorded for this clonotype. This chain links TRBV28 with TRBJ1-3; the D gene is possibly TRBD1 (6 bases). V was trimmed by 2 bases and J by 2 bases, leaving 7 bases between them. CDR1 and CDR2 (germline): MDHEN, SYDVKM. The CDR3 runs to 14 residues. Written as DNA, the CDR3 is TGTGCCAGCAGTTTAGCAGGGGCTGGAAACACCATATATTTT. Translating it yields CASSLAGAGNTIYF.

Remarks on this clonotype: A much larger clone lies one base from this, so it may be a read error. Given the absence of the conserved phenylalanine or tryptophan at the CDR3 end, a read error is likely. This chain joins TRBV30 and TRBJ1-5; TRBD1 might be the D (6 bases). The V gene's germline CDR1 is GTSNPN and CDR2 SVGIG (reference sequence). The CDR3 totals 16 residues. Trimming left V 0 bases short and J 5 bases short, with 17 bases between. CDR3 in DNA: TGTGCCTGGAGTGTGCGACAGGACTACCTGGATCAGCCCCAGCATTTG. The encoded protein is CAWSVRQDYLDQPQHL.